Listed below are T cell receptor beta chains from one sample, sequenced in a study of blood T cell repertoires in COVID-19. TCRdb keeps only in-frame clones here, not all; method: immunoSEQ multiplex PCR. The sample consists of 130,000 or so clones, around four fifths of them appearing once. Specimen: PBMCs or T cells enriched from blood (not recorded which). Receptor source: a man in his thirties or forties who had recovered from COVID-19. CDR3s include the opening cysteine and the closing phenylalanine or tryptophan. The order of the fields is CDR3 protein, V gene, D gene, CDR3 length, J gene, clone size. A D gene is named only where the DNA matches it firmly. The listing skips clone size in some rows; elsewhere it reads once, few, many or a size class.

CDR3: CASSLGTANTEAFF; V: TRBV7-6; D: NA; length: 14; J: TRBJ1-1; size: NA
CDR3: CASSIRGGMNIQYF; V: TRBV19; D: NA; length: 14; J: TRBJ2-4; size: NA
CDR3: CSAPGDGGYTF; V: TRBV20-1; D: NA; length: 11; J: TRBJ1-2; size: NA
CDR3: CASSIRDGVNQPQHF; V: TRBV19; D: NA; length: 15; J: TRBJ1-5; size: NA
CDR3: CASAQGTDQPQHF; V: TRBV10-3; D: NA; length: 13; J: TRBJ1-5; size: NA
CDR3: CASSLGDRTNSPLHF; V: TRBV5-6; D: TRBD1; length: 15; J: TRBJ1-6; size: NA
CDR3: CASSLNRYRTGGSTQYF; V: TRBV27; D: TRBD1; length: 17; J: TRBJ2-3; size: NA
CDR3: CASSLGGVGLDTEAFF; V: TRBV11-2; D: NA; length: 16; J: TRBJ1-1; size: few
CDR3: CASSVEDRNQETQYF; V: TRBV9; D: TRBD1; length: 15; J: TRBJ2-5; size: NA
CDR3: CASSFPGQGSSPLHF; V: TRBV5-6; D: TRBD1; length: 15; J: TRBJ1-6; size: once
CDR3: CASSITSSYEQYF; V: TRBV5-5; D: NA; length: 13; J: TRBJ2-7; size: NA
CDR3: CASSDLLGGSPLHF; V: TRBV25-1; D: NA; length: 14; J: TRBJ1-6; size: NA
CDR3: CASSTQGRQPQHF; V: TRBV19; D: TRBD1; length: 13; J: TRBJ1-5; size: NA
CDR3: CASSQGTGLNTEAFF; V: TRBV4-1; D: TRBD1; length: 15; J: TRBJ1-1; size: NA
CDR3: CASSLGGALQTQYF; V: TRBV5-4; D: NA; length: 14; J: TRBJ2-5; size: few
CDR3: CASSQGDWGQGAAGANVLTF; V: TRBV4-1; D: TRBD1; length: 20; J: TRBJ2-6; size: NA
CDR3: CASSGFLTQPFTDTQYF; V: TRBV25-1; D: NA; length: 17; J: TRBJ2-3; size: NA
CDR3: CASSPWATDYEQYF; V: TRBV3-1/TRBV3-2; D: NA; length: 14; J: TRBJ2-7; size: NA
CDR3: CASSIGTSGGLYHNEQFF; V: TRBV18; D: TRBD2; length: 18; J: TRBJ2-1; size: once
CDR3: CAIRGFSDNGYEQYF; V: TRBV7-9; D: NA; length: 15; J: TRBJ2-7; size: few
CDR3: CASSVGNGNTGELFF; V: TRBV9; D: NA; length: 15; J: TRBJ2-2; size: NA
CDR3: CASSEQRDTEAFF; V: TRBV6-1; D: NA; length: 13; J: TRBJ1-1; size: NA
CDR3: CAISELAWEGLRNEQFF; V: TRBV10-3; D: TRBD2; length: 17; J: TRBJ2-1; size: NA
CDR3: CASSLRATGSYNEQFF; V: TRBV3-1/TRBV3-2; D: NA; length: 16; J: TRBJ2-1; size: few
CDR3: CASSEPDWGEGDTQYF; V: TRBV2; D: TRBD2; length: 16; J: TRBJ2-3; size: NA
CDR3: CASTDDRGKNGVYNEQFF; V: TRBV19; D: TRBD1; length: 18; J: TRBJ2-1; size: NA
CDR3: CASSTEGGGYTF; V: TRBV2; D: NA; length: 12; J: TRBJ1-2; size: NA
CDR3: CASSLAGNTEAFF; V: TRBV5-6; D: NA; length: 13; J: TRBJ1-1; size: NA
CDR3: CASSQAQTGSDIQYF; V: TRBV3-1/TRBV3-2; D: TRBD1; length: 15; J: TRBJ2-4; size: NA
CDR3: CASSLRAGGPDNEQFF; V: TRBV9; D: TRBD2; length: 16; J: TRBJ2-1; size: NA
CDR3: CASSPRTDLNFNEQFF; V: TRBV11-2; D: NA; length: 16; J: TRBJ2-1; size: once
CDR3: CASSLDGGGSYNSPLHF; V: TRBV2; D: NA; length: 17; J: TRBJ1-6; size: NA
CDR3: CASRTGFGEGTNEKLFF; V: TRBV10-2; D: NA; length: 17; J: TRBJ1-4; size: NA
CDR3: CAATGTAYEQYF; V: TRBV10-3; D: TRBD1; length: 12; J: TRBJ2-7; size: NA
CDR3: CAWSGKTSGRNNEQFF; V: TRBV30; D: TRBD2; length: 16; J: TRBJ2-1; size: NA
CDR3: CATRTGYSNQPQHF; V: TRBV19; D: TRBD1; length: 14; J: TRBJ1-5; size: NA
CDR3: CASSWGTGAYEQYF; V: TRBV5-5; D: TRBD1; length: 14; J: TRBJ2-7; size: NA
CDR3: CASTKRQVNQPQHF; V: TRBV10-1; D: NA; length: 14; J: TRBJ1-5; size: NA
CDR3: CASSLAGGNSPLHF; V: TRBV5-1; D: NA; length: 14; J: TRBJ1-6; size: once
CDR3: CASSSDSRNTIYF; V: TRBV5-6; D: NA; length: 13; J: TRBJ1-3; size: NA
CDR3: CASSPRGGGTNYGYTF; V: TRBV27; D: NA; length: 16; J: TRBJ1-2; size: NA
CDR3: CASSPKLGGDEQFF; V: TRBV4-1; D: NA; length: 14; J: TRBJ2-1; size: NA